The 24 T cell receptor beta chains below come from one sample, sequenced in a study of blood T cell repertoires in COVID-19. TCRdb's table, derived via immunoSEQ multiplex PCR, lists solely in-frame clones and lacks some. The sample carries fewer than 14,000 clones, roughly 80% recorded once. Sequencing used peripheral blood. The receptors were gathered from a human donor in a cohort sampled during active COVID-19.

Comments on this clone: The junction departs from germline at one end; a sequencing error may be responsible. The DNA for the CDR3 is TGTGCCAGCAGTGAAACTGGCGGCAGAGCTAATTATGGCTACACCTTC. It translates to CASSETGGRANYGYTF. The chain combines TRBV6-1 with TRBJ1-2; D is unresolved. Germline assignment: CDR1 MNHNS and CDR2 SASEGT. The CDR3 is made up of 16 amino acids.

This chain links TRBV28 with TRBJ1-2, with a weak D call TRBD1 (6 bases). The CDR3 consists of 14 residues. V lost 6 bases to trimming and J lost 4 bases, with 15 bases between them. Germline loops: CDR1 MDHEN, CDR2 SYDVKM. CDR3 nucleotide sequence: TGTGCCAGCAGAACATCAGGGGATTCCTATGGCTACACCTTC. Translating gives CASRTSGDSYGYTF.

The J gene is TRBJ1-2, the V gene TRBV10-1; D is perhaps TRBD1 (5 bases). The CDR3 length is 13 residues. Trimming removed 3 bases from V and 8 bases from J, with 13 bases in between. CDR1 and CDR2 from the germline V gene are WNHNN and SYGVQD (reference sequence). The chain's CDR3 is CASSDRQGSGYTF. The CDR3, as DNA: TGCGCCAGCAGTGACCGGCAGGGAAGCGGCTACACCTTC.

The V gene is TRBV18, the J gene TRBJ1-3, with unresolved D. The germline V gene encodes CDR1 KGHSH and CDR2 LQKENI. The CDR3 has 15 amino acids. Trimming stripped 1 base from V and 2 bases from J, with 9 bases between. CDR3 DNA sequence: TGTGCCAGCTCACCACAGGCGGCTGCTGGAAACACCATATATTTT. Translation gives CASSPQAAAGNTIYF.

The chain joins TRBV28 to TRBJ2-2, with TRBD1 identical over 10 bases. CDR3 length equals 15 residues. Germline V gene lookup returns CDR1 MDHEN and CDR2 SYDVKM. V shed 7 bases, J shed 5 bases, and the junction held 7 bases outside the gene matches. In DNA, the CDR3 is TGTGCCAGCATCAGGGACAGGGGAGGTACCGGGGAGCTGTTTTTT. Its protein product is CASIRDRGGTGELFF.

This chain connects TRBV6-6 to TRBJ2-2; maybe TRBD2 (7 bases). This CDR3 contains 15 residues. Trimming removed 6 bases at V and 9 bases at J, with 20 bases between. From germline, CDR1 is MNHNY and CDR2 SVGAGI (reference sequence). Here the CDR3 DNA reads TGTGCCAGCAGGCCCGTCGGGGGAGGGGGAAGGGAGCTGTTTTTT. This sequence encodes CASRPVGGGGRELFF.

This chain uses TRBV19 with TRBJ2-1; 12 bases match TRBD2. The CDR3 extends over 15 amino acids. The J segment lost 10 bases and the V segment lost 4 bases, leaving 8 bases of the junction unmatched. Germline V gene lookup returns CDR1 LNHDA and CDR2 SQIVND (reference sequence). The CDR3 is CASSRGRTSGIEQFF. The CDR3 bases are TGTGCCAGTAGTAGAGGTCGGACTAGCGGGATCGAGCAGTTCTTC.

The rearrangement joins TRBV4-2 to TRBJ2-7; maybe TRBD2 (5 bases). Trimming took off 4 bases at V and 9 bases at J, with 13 bases between the two ends. Germline CDR1 LGHNA, CDR2 YNFKEQ. The CDR3 spans 12 residues. CDR3 DNA sequence: TGTGCCAGCAGCCCTTCTCTCGGGGTGCAGTACTTC. Translating gives CASSPSLGVQYF.

The rearrangement joins TRBV18 to TRBJ2-3; weak D call: TRBD1 (5 bases). The germline V gene encodes CDR1 KGHSH and CDR2 LQKENI. The CDR3 contains 14 residues. Trimming shortened V by 4 bases and J by 1 base, and 9 bases separated the two germline ends. For the CDR3, the DNA is TGTGCCAGCTCACTTCAGGGTCGCACAGATACGCAGTATTTT. Translating it yields CASSLQGRTDTQYF.

The chain carries TRBV24-1 and TRBJ2-5; 7 nucleotides line up with TRBD1. This CDR3 has 18 residues. Germline CDR1 KGHDR, CDR2 SFDVKD. The junction had 16 bases not matched to a gene; V was cut back by 4 bases and J by 3 bases. The CDR3 reads CATSEAARDSSFKETQYF. For the CDR3, the DNA is TGTGCCACCAGTGAGGCTGCCCGGGACAGTAGTTTCAAAGAGACCCAGTACTTC.

The chain employs TRBV21-1 and TRBJ2-6; the table's D call TRBD2 went unverified against the DNA. TRBV21-1 corresponds to a pseudogene. CDR3 length: 18 amino acids. Here the CDR3 reads CASSKGLAGAGGANVLTF. The CDR3, as DNA: TGTGCCAGCAGCAAGGGACTAGCGGGAGCAGGAGGGGCCAACGTCCTGACTTTC.

The V gene is TRBV10-3, the J gene TRBJ2-1, with 7 bases fitting TRBD2. The CDR3 has 15 amino acids. Trimming took 4 bases from V and 9 from J; bases not matched to a gene: 12. Per the germline V gene, CDR1 is ENHRY and CDR2 is SYGVKD. The CDR3 nucleotides are TGTGCCATCAGTGGCTATCCCGGGAGGTCGGTTGAGCAGTTCTTC. It codes for CAISGYPGRSVEQFF.

This clone was observed a few times. The chain is built from TRBV28 and TRBJ1-5; D not resolved. The V end was cut by 7 bases, the J end by 2 bases, with 18 bases between. CDR3 length equals 16 residues. From germline, CDR1 is MDHEN and CDR2 SYDVKM. This CDR3 is CASIVSRRVRNQPQHF. Written as DNA, the CDR3 is TGTGCCAGCATCGTCTCCCGGAGGGTCCGCAATCAGCCCCAGCATTTT.

The chain is built from TRBV21-1 and TRBJ1-4. TRBV21-1 is annotated as a pseudogene. The CDR3 contains 17 residues. As DNA, the CDR3 is TGTGCCAGCGGGGAGGGCAGGGGTTGGGCAAGCTTGGAAAAACTGTTTTTT. Its translation: CASGEGRGWASLEKLFF.

This chain's CDR3 is CASRPPTSLIFGISSYNEQFF. The DNA for the CDR3 is TGTGCCAGCCGTCCCCCGACTAGCCTCATTTTTGGCATAAGCTCCTACAATGAGCAGTTCTTC. This chain connects TRBV28 to TRBJ2-1; 7 bases match TRBD2. Trimming at V came to 8 bases and at J to 0 bases, leaving 25 bases not matched to a gene. The CDR3 consists of 21 residues. CDR1 and CDR2 (germline): MDHEN, SYDVKM.

V and J are TRBV5-1 and TRBJ2-7, with D maybe TRBD2 (7 bases). CDR1 and CDR2 (germline): SGHRS, YFSETQ. Trimming shortened V by 4 bases and J by 6 bases, and 17 bases separated the two germline ends. The CDR3 consists of 14 residues. As DNA, the CDR3 is TGCGCCAGCAGCCTTACAGGGACGGGGGGCGAGCAGTACTTC. It is translated as CASSLTGTGGEQYF.

About this clone: Other DNA sequences within the sample encode an identical CDR3. This chain connects TRBV6-4 to TRBJ2-2, with 9 bases fitting TRBD1. CDR1 is MRHNA and CDR2 is SNTAGT in the germline V gene. This CDR3 is 14 amino acids long. The J segment lost 4 bases and the V segment lost 6 bases, leaving 3 bases of the junction unmatched. The CDR3 nucleotides read TGTGCCAGCAGCGACAGGGGGGGCACCGGGGAGCTGTTTTTT. Translating gives CASSDRGGTGELFF.

The rearrangement links TRBV29-1 to TRBJ2-3; the match to TRBD2 covers 10 bases. The CDR3 is 16 amino acids. Germline V gene sequence: CDR1 SQVTM, CDR2 ANQGSEA. V lost 6 bases to trimming and J lost 0 bases; unmatched junction nucleotides: 9. CDR3 in DNA: TGCAGCGTAGACCCATGGACTAGCGGTAGCACAGATACGCAGTATTTT. It specifies CSVDPWTSGSTDTQYF.

The gene calls are TRBV27 and TRBJ2-7; D is perhaps TRBD1 (6 bases). V lost 5 bases to trimming and J lost 3 bases, with 11 bases between them. The CDR3 is 13 residues long. The germline gives CDR1 MNHEY, CDR2 SMNVEV (reference sequence). CDR3 nucleotide sequence: TGTGCCAGCAGTCTAGAACAGGGCTACGAGCAGTACTTC. This sequence encodes CASSLEQGYEQYF.

The genes are TRBV18 and TRBJ1-5, with 8 positions matching TRBD1. The trim removed 6 bases at V and 7 bases at J, leaving 11 bases unmatched. This CDR3 spans 15 amino acids. Germline CDR1 KGHSH, CDR2 LQKENI. The CDR3, as DNA: TGTGCCAGCTCCCCCTTCGGGACAGGCGGGCAGCCCCAGCATTTT. Protein sequence: CASSPFGTGGQPQHF.

The CDR3 loop reads CASTPSPGTTNTGELFF. The CDR3 nucleotides are TGTGCCAGCACCCCGTCGCCCGGGACTACGAACACCGGGGAGCTGTTTTTT. The V call is TRBV3-1 (or the pseudogene TRBV3-2), the J call TRBJ2-2; 7 positions agree with TRBD2. The CDR3 is made up of 17 amino acids. V was pared by 7 bases and J by 0 bases, with 11 bases of the junction left unmatched. Per the germline V gene, CDR1 is LGHDT and CDR2 is YNNKEL (reference sequence).

The rearrangement uses TRBV10-3 and TRBJ2-2; unclear D gene. The CDR3 is 12 amino acids. Germline loops: CDR1 ENHRY, CDR2 SYGVKD. The ends were cut back, 10 bases at V and 3 bases at J, with 9 bases in the middle. This CDR3 reads CATNSDTGELFF. CDR3 coding DNA: TGTGCCACCAATAGTGACACCGGGGAGCTGTTTTTT.

The count of this clone is one. The chain uses TRBV3-1 (or the pseudogene TRBV3-2) and TRBJ2-7; D unclear. The ends were cut back, 0 bases at V and 2 bases at J, with 11 bases in the middle. Germline CDR1 LGHDT, CDR2 YNNKEL (reference sequence). The CDR3 runs 15 residues. The CDR3 bases are TGTGCCAGCAGCCAAGACGCCCTTGCGACCTACGAGCAGTACTTC. Amino acid sequence: CASSQDALATYEQYF.

The chain recombines TRBV19 with TRBJ2-7; TRBD2 matches 11 bases. The J segment lost 0 bases and the V segment lost 4 bases, leaving 8 bases of the junction unmatched. The CDR3 spans 17 residues. The germline V gene has CDR1 LNHDA and CDR2 SQIVND (reference sequence). The CDR3 is CASSSETSGGSSYEQYF. DNA of the CDR3: TGTGCCAGTAGTAGCGAAACTAGCGGGGGAAGCTCCTACGAGCAGTACTTC.